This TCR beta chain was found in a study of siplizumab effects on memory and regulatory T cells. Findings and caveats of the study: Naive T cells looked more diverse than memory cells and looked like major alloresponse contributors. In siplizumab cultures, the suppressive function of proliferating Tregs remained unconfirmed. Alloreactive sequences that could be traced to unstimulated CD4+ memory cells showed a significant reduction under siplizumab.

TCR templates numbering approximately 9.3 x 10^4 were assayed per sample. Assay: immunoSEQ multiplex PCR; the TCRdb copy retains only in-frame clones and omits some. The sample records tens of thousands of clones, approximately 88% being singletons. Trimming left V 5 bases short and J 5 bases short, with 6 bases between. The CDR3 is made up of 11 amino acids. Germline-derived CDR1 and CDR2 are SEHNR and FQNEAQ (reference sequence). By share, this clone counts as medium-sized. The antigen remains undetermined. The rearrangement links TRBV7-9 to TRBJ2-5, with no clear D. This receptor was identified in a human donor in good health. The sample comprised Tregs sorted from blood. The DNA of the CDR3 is TGTGCCAGCAGCCCTAGGGAGACCCAGTACTTC. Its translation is CASSPRETQYF. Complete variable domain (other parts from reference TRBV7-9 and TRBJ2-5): DTGVSQNPRHKITKRGQNVTFRCDPISEHNRLYWYRQTLGQGPEFLTYFQNEAQLEKSRLLSDRFSAERPKGSFSTLEIQRTEQGDSAMYLCASSPRETQYFGPGTRLLVL.